This T cell receptor (beta chain) was obtained from a study of cytomegalovirus exposure and HLA in healthy donors (dated 2017 in TCRdb). General notes on the study: The 650 to 800 repertoires of the first cohort and the roughly 110 validation repertoires were produced on the same platform, according to a later analysis. The study was designed to test whether signatures of past pathogen exposure could be identified by cataloging public T cell receptors. Besides the first cohort of around 670 subjects, a separate validation cohort made up of 120 different subjects was used. The study combined high-throughput TCR immunosequencing, statistical association of individual TCRs with disease status, and machine learning to predict cytomegalovirus infection status.

The CDR3 has 16 amino acids, counting the end cysteine and phenylalanine. Of all the DNA, just the CDR3 is kept, 48 bases in frame from base 1. The germline V and J ends show losses of 2 bases and 1 base respectively, and no gene match explains 5 bases of the junction. CDR1 LNHNV and CDR2 YYDKDF are derived from the germline V gene (reference sequence). The donors were included in the validation cohort of roughly 120 subjects, a group kept apart from the approximately 700-subject first cohort. What the work shows at the level of the full study, not this receptor alone: The classifier was reported to diagnose cytomegalovirus status with high specificity and sensitivity in both the original and validation cohorts. A later analysis had no HLA typing for the validation cohort, so co-occurrence there was scored across all 120 or so repertoires. Across donors, most TCR sequences were observed very rarely, whereas some public TCRs were present in many individuals. A total of 150 or so TCR beta chains were listed by the study as associated with cytomegalovirus. In a later analysis, TCRs clustered in the first cohort were found to also tend to co-occur in the 100 to 150 validation repertoires, with roughly 93% of cluster scores above 0. The authors suggested that the approach could potentially be generalized to other disease states and immunological phenotypes. In vitro tests confirmed that a few of the cytomegalovirus-associated TCR beta chains recognize cytomegalovirus antigens.

With respect to this clone: Its antigen is not yet known. No base-level quality is on record; no much larger clone is a single base apart.

The library was generated by the immunoSEQ multiplex PCR assay. In the original analysis: A statistical classification framework was built for diagnosing cytomegalovirus status from the catalog of TCR beta chain sequences. TCRdb limited this immuneACCESS table to in-frame rearrangements with V and J called. A share of clones is missing; checked studies link under half to unresolved V genes, and the rest is unexplained. The V and J calls and clone size come from that table; D and trimming were worked out from the DNA. For this sample there are fewer than 120,000 clones; around nine tenths appear just once. Over 1.1% of the sample is held by the ten biggest clonotypes.

The sequenced sample consisted of PBMCs. The receptor was isolated from a woman in her thirties in good health and CMV-seropositive. The chain is encoded by TRBV15 joined to TRBJ1-3; the junction holds 7 bases that match TRBD1. The DNA sequence is TGTGCCACCAGCAGATTGAGACAGGGTTCTGGAAACACCATATATTTT. It encodes CATSRLRQGSGNTIYF.